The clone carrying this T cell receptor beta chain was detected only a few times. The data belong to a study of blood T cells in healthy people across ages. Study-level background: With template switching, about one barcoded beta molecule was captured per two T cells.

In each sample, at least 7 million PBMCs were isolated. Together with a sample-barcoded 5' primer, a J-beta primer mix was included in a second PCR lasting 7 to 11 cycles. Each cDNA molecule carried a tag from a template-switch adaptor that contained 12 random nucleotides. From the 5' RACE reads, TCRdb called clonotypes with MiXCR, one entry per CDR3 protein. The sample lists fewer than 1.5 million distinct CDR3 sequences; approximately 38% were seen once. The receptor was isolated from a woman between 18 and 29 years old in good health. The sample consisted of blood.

CDR3 amino acids: CSATLGGGDLDEQYF. The CDR3 DNA reads as TGCAGTGCTACGTTGGGCGGGGGTGACCTCGACGAGCAGTACTTC. The chain employs TRBV20-1 and TRBJ2-4, with 7 positions matching TRBD2. The tail of the sequence fits TRBJ2-7 better, so the J call may be wrong. The V gene's germline CDR1 is DFQATT and CDR2 SNEGSKA (reference sequence). This CDR3 is built from 15 residues.